This section outlines one TCR beta chain sequence together with its context. Its antigen remains unknown. The TCRbeta library incorporated unique molecular identifiers. TCRdb processed the PCR reads anew with MiXCR; each CDR3 protein has one entry. The sample carries approximately 230,000 distinct CDR3 sequences, roughly 23% recorded once. The CDR3 is made up of 16 amino acids. Germline V gene data show CDR1 as SQVTM and CDR2 as ANQGSEA. The trim removed 7 bases at V and 0 bases at J, leaving 9 bases unmatched. The data originate from a study of T-cell reconstitution after alpha-beta-depleted transplantation in children. Notes on the study in general: Reportedly, only several hundred clones from non-depleted graft cells drove alpha-beta T-cell counts at about two months. After transplant, high TCRbeta diversity at day 60 in some patients arose from surviving recipient T cells and thymic progenitors. Most T-cell counts and diversity one year after the transplant came from T cells that were newly produced.

Sequencing used PBMCs, obtained before TCRalphabeta/CD19-depleted stem cell transplant. The chain links TRBV29-1 to TRBJ2-7, with 13 bases fitting TRBD2. This receptor was taken from a girl aged 2-10 years with Fanconi anemia, due to receive a stem cell transplant. CDR3 nucleotides: TGCAGCGCCTGGACTAGCGGGAGTAGGAGCTCCTACGAGCAGTACTTC. This gives the protein CSAWTSGSRSSYEQYF.